A selection of T cell receptor beta chains follows, all from one sample in a study of OX40 agonist ivuxolimab in advanced cancers. TCRdb keeps only in-frame clones here, not all; method: immunoSEQ multiplex PCR. The table lists 99,000 or so clones, approximately 93% of them singletons. The sequenced sample was CD4+ or CD8+ T cells sorted from blood, obtained in a trial of the OX40 agonist ivuxolimab. Every receptor here comes from an adult with an advanced solid tumor such as melanoma, head and neck, liver or kidney cancer. The CDR3 runs from the conserved cysteine through the conserved F or W. A D gene is named only where the DNA matches it firmly. The size field is filled for only some rows; it gives once, few, many or a size class.

J gene,V gene,D gene,clone size,CDR3 protein,CDR3 DNA
TRBJ2-1,TRBV5-1,TRBD2,-,CASSLAGGPVGEQFF,TGCGCCAGCTCCTTAGCGGGAGGGCCGGTAGGTGAGCAGTTCTTC
TRBJ2-3,TRBV5-4,TRBD2,once,CASSPGLAGPATDTQYF,TGTGCCAGCAGCCCGGGACTAGCGGGGCCTGCCACAGATACGCAGTATTTT
TRBJ1-2,TRBV19,-,-,CASTEGQRRGYTF,TGTGCCAGTACGGAAGGACAGCGTCGGGGCTACACCTTC
TRBJ2-7,TRBV28,TRBD1,-,CASSFVDRTYEQYF,TGTGCCAGCAGTTTTGTGGACAGGACCTACGAGCAGTACTTC
TRBJ2-2,TRBV12-5,-,-,CASAIRGGEYTGELFF,TGTGCTAGTGCCATCCGAGGGGGAGAGTACACCGGGGAGCTGTTTTTT
TRBJ1-6,TRBV5-6,-,-,CASSLGRVGSPLHF,TGTGCCAGCAGCTTGGGAAGGGTTGGGTCACCCCTCCACTTT
TRBJ2-7,TRBV10-3,-,-,CAIRRTEAYEQYF,TGTGCCATCAGGCGGACAGAGGCCTACGAGCAGTACTTC
TRBJ2-1,TRBV7-3,-,-,CASSLLELPNEQFF,TGTGCCAGCAGCTTATTGGAACTACCCAATGAGCAGTTCTTC
TRBJ1-5,TRBV4-3,-,-,CASSQEMAGSQPQHF,TGCGCCAGCAGCCAAGAGATGGCAGGTAGCCAGCCCCAGCATTTT
TRBJ1-1,TRBV18,-,-,CASSPIQGSNTEAFF,TGTGCCAGCTCACCAATCCAGGGGTCGAACACTGAAGCTTTCTTT
TRBJ2-7,TRBV19,-,-,CASSGRHGYYEQYF,TGTGCCAGTAGTGGGAGACACGGCTACTACGAGCAGTACTTC
TRBJ1-2,TRBV6-4,-,-,CASSDGQGQWGYTF,TGTGCCAGCTCTGACGGTCAGGGGCAGTGGGGCTACACCTTC
TRBJ2-7,TRBV18,TRBD1,-,CASSLGQGGDYEQYF,TGTGCCAGCTCACTCGGACAGGGGGGGGACTACGAGCAGTACTTC
TRBJ1-1,TRBV11-2,-,-,CASSSQLADTEAFF,TGTGCCAGCAGCTCCCAGCTGGCTGACACTGAAGCTTTCTTT
TRBJ1-2,TRBV9,-,-,CASSVVTQGNYGYTF,TGTGCCAGCAGCGTAGTAACCCAGGGTAACTATGGCTACACCTTC
TRBJ2-5,TRBV19,-,-,CASSTMGVGTQYF,TGTGCCAGTTCCACGATGGGGGTAGGGACCCAGTACTTC
TRBJ2-7,TRBV6-6,-,-,CASSYSGQSSYEQYF,TGTGCCAGCAGTTACTCAGGACAGAGCTCCTACGAGCAGTACTTC
TRBJ2-3,TRBV28,-,once,CASSGGESTDTQYF,TGTGCCAGCAGTGGGGGCGAGTCCACAGATACGCAGTATTTT
TRBJ2-6,TRBV19,-,-,CATMPLGTPGANVLTF,TGTGCCACCATGCCCTTGGGCACCCCTGGGGCCAACGTCCTGACTTTC
TRBJ1-2,TRBV27,TRBD1,-,CASSFRQGPNYGYTF,TGTGCCAGCAGTTTTAGACAGGGCCCTAACTATGGCTACACCTTC